This TCR beta chain was recorded in a study of cytomegalovirus exposure and HLA in healthy donors. There are 15 residues in the CDR3. V dropped 4 bases and J dropped 8 bases, with 17 bases sitting between them. The germline CDR1 and CDR2 sequences are LNHDA and SQIVND (reference sequence). PCR primers comprised 60 Vbeta and 13 Jbeta primers. The repertoire was sequenced with immunoSEQ multiplex PCR; TCRdb's copy has only in-frame clones and lacks some. The sample shows around 110,000 clones, about four fifths of them seen only once. The sequenced material came from PBMCs. The rearrangement joins TRBV19 to TRBJ1-4, with D perhaps matching TRBD1 (6 bases). This receptor was obtained from a woman between 18 and 30 years old in good health and CMV-seropositive. CDR3 protein: CASSKTGREEEKLFF. The CDR3 DNA sequence: TGTGCCAGTAGTAAAACAGGGAGGGAGGAAGAAAAACTGTTTTTT.